In its sample, the clone carrying this T cell receptor (beta chain) was seen a few times. The target antigen is unknown. The data belong to a study of identical twins. Study-wide results and caveats: Within cord blood, abundant beta clonotypes carried fewer insertions, but memory repertoires showed no such trend. Models came in too low on out-of-frame TCR alpha sharing in monozygotic twins. Out-of-frame alpha sequences shared by twins showed excess low generation probability.

In TCRdb, the 5' RACE reads were re-called with MiXCR into one record per CDR3 protein. The sample lists fewer than 450,000 distinct CDR3 sequences; approximately 8.8% were seen once. CDR3 size: 13 residues. Germline assignment: CDR1 MNHEY and CDR2 SMNVEV (reference sequence). The V and J ends lost 2 bases and 8 bases respectively, with 12 bases between them. There were only healthy Caucasians among the donors. This rearrangement joins TRBV27 to TRBJ1-2; no reliable D call. The sequencing sample was made of naive T cells sorted from blood. This sequence originates from a woman aged 45-60 years in good health. Here the CDR3 DNA reads TGTGCCAGCAGTTTAGCGGGGATGGAGGGCTACACCTTC. Amino acids: CASSLAGMEGYTF.